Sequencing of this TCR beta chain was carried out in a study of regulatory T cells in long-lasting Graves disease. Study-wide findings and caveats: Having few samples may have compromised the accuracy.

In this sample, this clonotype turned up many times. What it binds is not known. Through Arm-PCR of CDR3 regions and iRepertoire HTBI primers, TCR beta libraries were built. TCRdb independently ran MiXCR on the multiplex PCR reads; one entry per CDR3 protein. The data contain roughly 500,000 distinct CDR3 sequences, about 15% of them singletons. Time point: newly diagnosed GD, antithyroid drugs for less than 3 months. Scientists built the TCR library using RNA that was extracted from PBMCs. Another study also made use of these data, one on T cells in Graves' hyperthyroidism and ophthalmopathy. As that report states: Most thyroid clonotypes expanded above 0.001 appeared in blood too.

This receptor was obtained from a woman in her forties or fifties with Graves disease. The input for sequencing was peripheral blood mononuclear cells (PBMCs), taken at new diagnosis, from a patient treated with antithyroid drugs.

The CDR3 spells CSASGTDEKLFF. CDR3 DNA: TGCAGTGCGAGTGGGACGGACGAAAAACTGTTTTTT. The chain recombines TRBV20-1 with TRBJ1-4; D is possibly TRBD1 (5 bases). The CDR3 spans 12 residues. Per the germline V gene, CDR1 is DFQATT and CDR2 is SNEGSKA (reference sequence). Deletions cut 6 bases from V and 8 bases from J, with 13 bases between.